The clone carrying this T cell receptor beta chain was observed once. Its antigen is unknown. The record originates from a study of identifying expanded T cells in peripheral blood. Study-wide results and caveats: Approximately two-week clone count variance significantly increased as total template count grew. About 1.2 clones differed between technical replicates, versus around 16 and 19 over time.

Assay: immunoSEQ multiplex PCR; the TCRdb copy retains only in-frame clones and omits some. Of around 80,000 clones in the sample, about 90% are singletons; the top ten hold 2.5% to 3.5%. Healthy donors had no documented immune events, such as infections, while sampled. Germline loops: CDR1 PRHDT, CDR2 FYEKMQ (reference sequence). This CDR3 has 16 residues. The trim removed 2 bases at V and 7 bases at J, leaving 12 bases unmatched. The sequence was collected from a person aged 18 to 70 in good health. What was sequenced was blood. The V gene is TRBV13, the J gene TRBJ2-7; 9 bases align to TRBD1. The CDR3 spells CASSLNRDREGREQYF. Written as DNA, the CDR3 is TGTGCCAGCAGCTTAAACCGGGACAGGGAAGGTCGGGAGCAGTACTTC.